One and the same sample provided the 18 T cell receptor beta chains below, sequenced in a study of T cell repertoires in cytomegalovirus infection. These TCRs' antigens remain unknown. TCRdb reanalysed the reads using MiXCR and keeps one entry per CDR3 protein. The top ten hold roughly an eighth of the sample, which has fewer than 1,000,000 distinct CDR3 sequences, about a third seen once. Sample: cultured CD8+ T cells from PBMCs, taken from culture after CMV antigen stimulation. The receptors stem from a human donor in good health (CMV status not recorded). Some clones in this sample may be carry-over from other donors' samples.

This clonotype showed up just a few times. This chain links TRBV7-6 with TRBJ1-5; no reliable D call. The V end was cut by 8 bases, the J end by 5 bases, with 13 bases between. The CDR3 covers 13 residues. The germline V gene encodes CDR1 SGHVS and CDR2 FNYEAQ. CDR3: CASSRADDQPQHF. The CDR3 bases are TGTGCCAGCTCACGGGCTGACGATCAGCCCCAGCATTTT.

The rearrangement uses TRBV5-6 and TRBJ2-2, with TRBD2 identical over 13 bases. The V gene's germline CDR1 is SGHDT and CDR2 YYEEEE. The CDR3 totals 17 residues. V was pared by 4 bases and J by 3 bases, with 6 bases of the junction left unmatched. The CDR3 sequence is CASSPGLAGFYTGELFF. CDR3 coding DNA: TGTGCCAGCAGCCCGGGACTAGCGGGGTTTTACACCGGGGAGCTGTTTTTT.

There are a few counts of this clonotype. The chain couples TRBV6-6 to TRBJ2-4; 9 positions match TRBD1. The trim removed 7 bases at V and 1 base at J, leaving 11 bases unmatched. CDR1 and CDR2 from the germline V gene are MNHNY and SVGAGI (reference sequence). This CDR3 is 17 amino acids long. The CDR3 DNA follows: TGTGCCAGCACTACAGGGGGCGGATCTTCGGCCAAAAACATTCAGTACTTC. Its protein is CASTTGGGSSAKNIQYF.

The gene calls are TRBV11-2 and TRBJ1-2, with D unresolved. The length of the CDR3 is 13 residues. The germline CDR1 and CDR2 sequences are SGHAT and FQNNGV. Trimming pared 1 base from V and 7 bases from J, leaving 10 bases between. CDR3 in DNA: TGTGCCAGCAGCTTAGGTGGAGGGCCTGGCTACACCTTC. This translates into CASSLGGGPGYTF.

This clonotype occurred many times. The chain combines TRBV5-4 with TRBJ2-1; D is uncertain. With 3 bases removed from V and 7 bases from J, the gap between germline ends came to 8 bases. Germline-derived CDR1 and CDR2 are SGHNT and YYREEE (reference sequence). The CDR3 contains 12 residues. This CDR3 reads CASSSQLNEQFF. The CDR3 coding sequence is TGTGCCAGCAGCTCCCAGCTAAATGAGCAGTTCTTC.

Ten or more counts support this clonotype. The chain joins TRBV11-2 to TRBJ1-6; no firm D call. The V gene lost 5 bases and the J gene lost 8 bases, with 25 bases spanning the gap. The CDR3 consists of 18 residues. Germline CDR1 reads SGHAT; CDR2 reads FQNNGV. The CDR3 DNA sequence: TGTGCCAGCAGCCAACCTTATTCCGACCTGTATATCTATTCACCCCTCCACTTT. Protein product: CASSQPYSDLYIYSPLHF.

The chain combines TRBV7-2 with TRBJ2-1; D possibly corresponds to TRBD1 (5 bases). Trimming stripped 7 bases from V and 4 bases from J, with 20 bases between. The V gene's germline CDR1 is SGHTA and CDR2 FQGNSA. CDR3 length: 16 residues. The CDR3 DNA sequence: TGTGCCAGCATCCCCATTTTCCGAACAGGTTACAATGAGCAGTTCTTC. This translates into CASIPIFRTGYNEQFF.

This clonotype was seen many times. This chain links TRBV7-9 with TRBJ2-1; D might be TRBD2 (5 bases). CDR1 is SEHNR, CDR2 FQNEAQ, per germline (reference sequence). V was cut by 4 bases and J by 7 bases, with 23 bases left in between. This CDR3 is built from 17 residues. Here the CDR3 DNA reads TGTGCCAGCAGCTACCCCCTCGGGAAGGCCTCGGGGAATGAGCAGTTCTTC. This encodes CASSYPLGKASGNEQFF.

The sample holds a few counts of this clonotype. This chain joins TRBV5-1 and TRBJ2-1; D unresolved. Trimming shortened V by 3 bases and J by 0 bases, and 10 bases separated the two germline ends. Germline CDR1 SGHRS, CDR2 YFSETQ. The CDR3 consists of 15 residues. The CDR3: CASSSFTSSYNEQFF. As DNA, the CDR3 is TGCGCCAGCAGCTCCTTTACGAGCTCCTACAATGAGCAGTTCTTC.

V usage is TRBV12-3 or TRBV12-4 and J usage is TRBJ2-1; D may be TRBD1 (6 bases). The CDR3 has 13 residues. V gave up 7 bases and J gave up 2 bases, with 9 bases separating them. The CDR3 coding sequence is TGTGCCAGCAATGACAGGCCCTACAATGAGCAGTTCTTC. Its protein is CASNDRPYNEQFF.

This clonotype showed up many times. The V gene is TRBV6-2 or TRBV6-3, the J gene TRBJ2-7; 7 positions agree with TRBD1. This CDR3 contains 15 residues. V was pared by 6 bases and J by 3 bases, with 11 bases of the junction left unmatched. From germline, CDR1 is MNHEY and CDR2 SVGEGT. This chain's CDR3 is CASSRQQGLGYEQYF. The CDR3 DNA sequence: TGTGCCAGCAGCAGACAACAGGGGCTTGGCTACGAGCAGTACTTC.

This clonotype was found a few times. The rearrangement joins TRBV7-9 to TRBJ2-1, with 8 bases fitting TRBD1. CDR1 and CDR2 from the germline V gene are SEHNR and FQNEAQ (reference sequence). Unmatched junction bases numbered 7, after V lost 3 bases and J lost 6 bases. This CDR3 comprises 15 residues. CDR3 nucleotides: TGTGCCAGCAGCTTTTCGCAGGGGGCGCGCAATGAGCAGTTCTTC. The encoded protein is CASSFSQGARNEQFF. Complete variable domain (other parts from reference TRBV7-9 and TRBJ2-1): DTGVSQNPRHKITKRGQNVTFRCDPISEHNRLYWYRQTLGQGPEFLTYFQNEAQLEKSRLLSDRFSAERPKGSFSTLEIQRTEQGDSAMYLCASSFSQGARNEQFFGPGTRLTVL.

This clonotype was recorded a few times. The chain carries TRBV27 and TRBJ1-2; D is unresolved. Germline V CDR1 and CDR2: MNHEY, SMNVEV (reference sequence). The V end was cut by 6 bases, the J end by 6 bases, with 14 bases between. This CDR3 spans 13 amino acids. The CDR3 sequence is CASSPEWENGYTF. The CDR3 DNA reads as TGTGCCAGCAGCCCCGAATGGGAGAATGGCTACACCTTC.

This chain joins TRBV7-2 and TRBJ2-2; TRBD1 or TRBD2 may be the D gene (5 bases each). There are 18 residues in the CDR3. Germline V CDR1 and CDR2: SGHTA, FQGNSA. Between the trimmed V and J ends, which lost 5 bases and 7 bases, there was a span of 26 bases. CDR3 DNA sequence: TGTGCCAGCAGCGATCGCACTTGGGGGAGCTTTCCCAACGGGGAGCTGTTTTTT. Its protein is CASSDRTWGSFPNGELFF.

DNA for the CDR3: TGTGCCAGCATGAGGGGTGTAGATACGCAGTATTTT. Protein sequence: CASMRGVDTQYF. The chain uses TRBV2 and TRBJ2-3; D is perhaps TRBD1 or TRBD2 (5 bases each). Germline loops: CDR1 SNHLY, CDR2 FYNNEI. CDR3 size: 12 residues. Trimming stripped 7 bases from V and 5 bases from J, with 10 bases between. The full variable domain, completed using reference TRBV2 and TRBJ2-3, is EPEVTQTPSHQVTQMGQEVILRCVPISNHLYFYWYRQILGQKVEFLVSFYNNEISEKSEIFDDQFSVERPDGSNFTLKIRSTKLEDSAMYFCASMRGVDTQYFGPGTRLTVL.

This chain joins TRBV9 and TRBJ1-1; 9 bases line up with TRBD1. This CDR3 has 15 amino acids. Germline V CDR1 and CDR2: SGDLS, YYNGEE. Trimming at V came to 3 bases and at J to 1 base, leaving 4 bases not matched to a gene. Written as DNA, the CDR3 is TGTGCCAGCAGCGGCGGACAGGGGAAGAACACTGAAGCTTTCTTT. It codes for CASSGGQGKNTEAFF. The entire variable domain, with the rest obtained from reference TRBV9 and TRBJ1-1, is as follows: DSGVTQTPKHLITATGQRVTLRCSPRSGDLSVYWYQQSLDQGLQFLIQYYNGEERAKGNILERFSAQQFPDLHSELNLSSLELGDSALYFCASSGGQGKNTEAFFGQGTRLTVV.

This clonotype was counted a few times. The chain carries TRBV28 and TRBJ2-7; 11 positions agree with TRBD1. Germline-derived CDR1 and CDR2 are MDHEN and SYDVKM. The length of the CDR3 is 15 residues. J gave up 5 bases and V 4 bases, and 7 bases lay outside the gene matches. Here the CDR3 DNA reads TGTGCCAGCAGTTCCCCCGGACAGGGGGCCCACGAGCAGTACGTC. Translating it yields CASSSPGQGAHEQYV.

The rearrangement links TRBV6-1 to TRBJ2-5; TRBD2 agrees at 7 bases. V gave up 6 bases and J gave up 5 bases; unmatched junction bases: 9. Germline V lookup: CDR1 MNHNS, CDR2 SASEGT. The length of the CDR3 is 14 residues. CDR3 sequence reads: CASSLGTITETQYF. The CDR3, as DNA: TGTGCCAGCAGCCTCGGGACTATCACGGAGACCCAGTACTTC.